The 16 T cell receptor beta chains reported below all come from one sample, sequenced in a study of control samples from healthy donors and cancer patients. Using immunoSEQ multiplex PCR, the repertoire was profiled, and TCRdb retains in-frame clones only, with some absent. The data show roughly 150,000 clones, about 90% seen once. The specimen was blood. Every receptor here comes from a man aged 18 to 29 in good health.

The chain combines TRBV4-2 with TRBJ2-1, with a tentative D call TRBD1 (7 bases). The length of the CDR3 is 20 residues. Trimming left V 0 bases short and J 0 bases short, with 21 bases between. Per germline, CDR1 LGHNA and CDR2 YNFKEQ. DNA of the CDR3: TGTGCCAGCAGCCAAGATCCCCCAGGGGGGATACTAAGCTCCTACAATGAGCAGTTCTTC. Protein sequence: CASSQDPPGGILSSYNEQFF.

The rearrangement links TRBV30 to TRBJ2-3, with D uncertain. The germline V and J ends were trimmed by 1 base and 0 bases, with 5 bases remaining between them. The CDR3 is made up of 13 amino acids. Per the germline V gene, CDR1 is GTSNPN and CDR2 is SVGIG (reference sequence). The CDR3 DNA reads as TGTGCCTGGAGTGAGATGAGCACAGATACGCAGTATTTT. Encoded protein: CAWSEMSTDTQYF.

This CDR3 is CASSVAKEHTDTQYF. As DNA, the CDR3 is TGTGCCAGCAGCGTAGCTAAGGAACACACAGATACGCAGTATTTT. The rearrangement joins TRBV9 to TRBJ2-3; no reliable D call. The CDR3 is 15 amino acids. The ends were cut back, 0 bases at V and 2 bases at J, with 10 bases in the middle. Looked up from germline, CDR1 is SGDLS and CDR2 is YYNGEE.

This chain joins TRBV9 and TRBJ2-3, with 12 bases aligning to TRBD2. Germline-derived CDR1 and CDR2 are SGDLS and YYNGEE. The V gene end was trimmed by 0 bases and the J gene end by 3 bases; junction bases not matched to a gene: 8. The CDR3 is made up of 18 amino acids. The CDR3 bases are TGTGCCAGCAGCGTAGGTGCTAGCGGGGGGGGCCTGACAGATACGCAGTATTTT. Translation gives CASSVGASGGGLTDTQYF.

J is TRBJ2-5 and V is TRBV28; 10 bases are shared with TRBD2. Germline trimming cut 5 bases from V and 2 bases from J; bases unmatched to any gene: 8. The germline gives CDR1 MDHEN, CDR2 SYDVKM. This CDR3 is 16 amino acids long. The CDR3 region is CASSPRTSGLQETQYF. For the CDR3, the DNA is TGTGCCAGCAGTCCCCGGACTAGCGGTTTACAAGAGACCCAGTACTTC.

This clone was detected only a few times. This chain joins TRBV5-4 and TRBJ1-2, with D unresolved. This CDR3 comprises 14 residues. V lost 4 bases to trimming and J lost 6 bases, with 16 bases between them. Germline V CDR1 and CDR2: SGHNT, YYREEE (reference sequence). The CDR3 loop reads CASSHTRPSNGYTF. DNA for the CDR3: TGTGCCAGCAGCCATACCCGGCCGAGCAATGGCTACACCTTC.

This clone showed up just once. The V and J genes are TRBV9 and TRBJ2-2; 8 bases align to TRBD2. Germline assignment: CDR1 SGDLS and CDR2 YYNGEE. CDR3 length: 17 amino acids. With 0 bases clipped from V and 1 base from J, the junction kept 5 bases outside the gene matches. This CDR3 reads CASSVELAGGNTGELFF. The DNA for the CDR3 is TGTGCCAGCAGCGTAGAATTGGCGGGGGGGAACACCGGGGAGCTGTTTTTT.

The rearrangement joins TRBV3-1 (or the pseudogene TRBV3-2) to TRBJ2-4; no reliable D call. The CDR3 runs 15 residues. Germline V CDR1 and CDR2: LGHDT, YNNKEL (reference sequence). Trimming cost V 1 base and J 5 bases, with 12 bases left between them. CDR3 in DNA: TGTGCCAGCAGCCAAGGGTCCCTCTCCGAAAACATTCAGTACTTC. It encodes CASSQGSLSENIQYF.

This chain joins TRBV18 and TRBJ1-6; 7 bases line up with TRBD1. CDR1 KGHSH and CDR2 LQKENI come from the germline V gene. The CDR3 is 15 residues long. V lost 3 bases, J lost 7 bases, and 6 bases stayed unmatched. The CDR3 DNA follows: TGTGCCAGCTCACCGGAGGGGGCGGGCAATTCACCCCTCCACTTT. It specifies CASSPEGAGNSPLHF.

The chain links TRBV21-1 to TRBJ1-2. TRBV21-1 is a recognized pseudogene. The CDR3 has 13 amino acids. The CDR3 bases are TGTGCCAGCAGCAAAGGAAGCTCTTATGGCTACACCTTC. Translation gives CASSKGSSYGYTF.

This clone was recorded only once. The gene calls are TRBV19 and TRBJ2-5; TRBD2 agrees at 8 bases. The CDR3 is 17 residues long. Germline assignment: CDR1 LNHDA and CDR2 SQIVND (reference sequence). J was trimmed by 5 bases and V by 7 bases; bases with no gene match: 18. In DNA, the CDR3 is TGTGCCAGTAACGACCCCCGGGGGGGTAGCGATAGGGAGACCCAGTACTTC. It specifies CASNDPRGGSDRETQYF.

CDR3 coding DNA: TGTGCCAGCTCACCACCCACAGTGAGCTCCTACAATGAGCAGTTCTTC. This encodes CASSPPTVSSYNEQFF. The chain is built from TRBV18 and TRBJ2-1; D ambiguous. The CDR3 is 16 amino acids. V gave up 0 bases and J gave up 0 bases, with 9 bases separating them. Germline values: CDR1 KGHSH, CDR2 LQKENI.

This chain links TRBV4-3 with TRBJ1-2; 10 nucleotides align to TRBD1. Germline values: CDR1 LGHNA, CDR2 YSLEER. The length of the CDR3 is 16 residues. Trimming at V came to 2 bases and at J to 5 bases, leaving 8 bases not matched to a gene. CDR3 coding DNA: TGCGCCAGCAGCCAAACGGCCCGGGACAGGGGTTATGGCTACACCTTC. Encoded protein: CASSQTARDRGYGYTF.

V usage is TRBV29-1 and J usage is TRBJ2-7, with a weak D call TRBD1 (6 bases). The germline gives CDR1 SQVTM, CDR2 ANQGSEA. Trimming removed 3 bases from V and 4 bases from J, with 7 bases in between. The CDR3 length is 11 residues. The CDR3: CSVDQGYEQYF. The DNA of the CDR3 is TGCAGCGTTGATCAGGGGTACGAGCAGTACTTC.

The rearrangement uses TRBV28 and TRBJ2-5; no clear D gene. V dropped 8 bases and J dropped 7 bases, with 17 bases sitting between them. The germline CDR1 and CDR2 sequences are MDHEN and SYDVKM. The CDR3 length is 13 residues. CDR3 DNA: TGTGCCAGCTTGCCCCCACAGACCAGGACCCAGTACTTC. It codes for CASLPPQTRTQYF.

The CDR3 nucleotides read TGTGCCAGCTCACCTGGTGCTCGGACTAGCAATGAGCAGTTCTTC. Its translation is CASSPGARTSNEQFF. The chain joins TRBV18 to TRBJ2-1; 7 nucleotides align to TRBD2. The germline V gene has CDR1 KGHSH and CDR2 LQKENI. This CDR3 is 15 amino acids long. Trimming took 3 bases from V and 6 from J; bases not matched to a gene: 8.